This TCR beta chain was retrieved from a study of blood T cells in healthy people across ages. Study outcomes and limitations: Investigators viewed diversity estimates from one million T cells as underestimates, the study reported.

Details on this clonotype: What it binds is unknown.

Primers used in a second PCR of about 6 to 11 cycles were a sample-barcoded 5' primer and a J-beta primer mix. CDR3-containing paired-end reads numbered at least 3 million in each sample. A single record per CDR3 protein comes from TCRdb applying MiXCR to the 5' RACE reads. The table lists some 1,500,000 distinct CDR3 sequences, under 55% of them singletons. This CDR3 is 14 amino acids long. CDR1 and CDR2 from the germline V gene are LGHNA and YSLEER. V shed 0 bases and J shed 11 bases, with 16 bases lying between them. Sequencing input: blood. The sequence was obtained from a woman aged 18 to 35 in good health. The chain links TRBV4-3 to TRBJ2-5; D unresolved. DNA of the CDR3: TGCGCCAGCAGCCAAGATCACGAGTGTTATGAGCAGTACTTC. Amino acids: CASSQDHECYEQYF.